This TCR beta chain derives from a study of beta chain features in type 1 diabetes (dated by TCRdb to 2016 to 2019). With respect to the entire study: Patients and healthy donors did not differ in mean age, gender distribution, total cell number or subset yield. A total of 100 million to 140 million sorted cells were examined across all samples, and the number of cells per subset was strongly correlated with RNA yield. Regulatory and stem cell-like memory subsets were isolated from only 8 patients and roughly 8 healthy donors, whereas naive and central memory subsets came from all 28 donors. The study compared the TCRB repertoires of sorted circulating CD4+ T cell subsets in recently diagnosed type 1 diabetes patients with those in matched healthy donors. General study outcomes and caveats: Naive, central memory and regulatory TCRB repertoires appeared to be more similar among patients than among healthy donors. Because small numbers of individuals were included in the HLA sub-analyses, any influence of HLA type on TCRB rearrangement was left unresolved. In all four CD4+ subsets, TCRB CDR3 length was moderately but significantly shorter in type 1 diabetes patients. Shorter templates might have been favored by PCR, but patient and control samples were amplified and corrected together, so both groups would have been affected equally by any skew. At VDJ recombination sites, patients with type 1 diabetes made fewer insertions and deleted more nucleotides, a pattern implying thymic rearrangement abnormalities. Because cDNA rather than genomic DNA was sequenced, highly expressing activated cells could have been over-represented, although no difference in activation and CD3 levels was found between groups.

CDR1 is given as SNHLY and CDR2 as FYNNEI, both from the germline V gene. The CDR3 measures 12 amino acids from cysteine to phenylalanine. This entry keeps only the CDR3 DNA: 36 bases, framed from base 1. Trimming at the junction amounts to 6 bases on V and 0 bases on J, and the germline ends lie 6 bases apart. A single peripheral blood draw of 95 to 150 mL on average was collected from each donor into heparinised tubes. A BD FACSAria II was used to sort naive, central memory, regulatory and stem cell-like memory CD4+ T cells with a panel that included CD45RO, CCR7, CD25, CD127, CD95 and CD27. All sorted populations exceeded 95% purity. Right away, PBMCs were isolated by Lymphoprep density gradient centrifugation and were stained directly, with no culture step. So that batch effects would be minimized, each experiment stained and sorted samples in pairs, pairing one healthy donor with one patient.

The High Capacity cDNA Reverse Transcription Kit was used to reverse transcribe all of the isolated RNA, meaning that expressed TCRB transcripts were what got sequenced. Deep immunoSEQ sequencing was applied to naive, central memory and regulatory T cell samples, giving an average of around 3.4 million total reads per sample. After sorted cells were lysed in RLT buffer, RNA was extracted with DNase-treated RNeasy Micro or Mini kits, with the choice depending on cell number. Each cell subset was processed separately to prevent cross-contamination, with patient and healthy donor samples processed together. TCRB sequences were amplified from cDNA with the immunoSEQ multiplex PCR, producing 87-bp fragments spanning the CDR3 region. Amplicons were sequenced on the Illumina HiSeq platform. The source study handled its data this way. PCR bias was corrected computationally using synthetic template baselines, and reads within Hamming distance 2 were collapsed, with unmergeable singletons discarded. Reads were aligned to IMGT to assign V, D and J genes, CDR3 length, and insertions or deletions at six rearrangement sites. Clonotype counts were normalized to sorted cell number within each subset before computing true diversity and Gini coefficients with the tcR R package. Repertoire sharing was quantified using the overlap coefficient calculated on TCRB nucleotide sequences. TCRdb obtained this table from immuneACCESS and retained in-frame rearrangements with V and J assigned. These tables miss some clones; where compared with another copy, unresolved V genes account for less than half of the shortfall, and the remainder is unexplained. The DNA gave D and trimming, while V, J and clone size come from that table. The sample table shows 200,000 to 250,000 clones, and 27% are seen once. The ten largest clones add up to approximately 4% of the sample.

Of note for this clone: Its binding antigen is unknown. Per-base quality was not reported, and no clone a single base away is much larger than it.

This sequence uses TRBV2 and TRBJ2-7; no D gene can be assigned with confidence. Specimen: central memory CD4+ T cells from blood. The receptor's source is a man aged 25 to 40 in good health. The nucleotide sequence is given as TGTGCCAGCAGACCATCCTCCTACGAGCAGTACTTC. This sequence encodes CASRPSSYEQYF.